The sample holds one count of the clone carrying this T cell receptor beta chain. The sample originates from a study of CD8 T cells in Susac syndrome. Study overall: Sequenced Susac syndrome patients included more than five with clinically active disease and under 10 in remission. The Susac syndrome patients were therapy-naive, on corticosteroids, or on intravenous immunoglobulin alone at blood draw.

When the RNA was reverse transcribed, random hexamers were used with an input of about 0.5 to 1 ug. immunoSEQ multiplex PCR amplified TCR beta CDR3 across 54 Vbeta, 13 Jbeta. One entry per CDR3 protein, called by TCRdb with MiXCR from the immunoSEQ multiplex PCR reads. The repertoire holds roughly 150,000 distinct CDR3 sequences, with more than 90% as singletons. Germline values: CDR1 LGHDT, CDR2 YNNKEL (reference sequence). V was pared by 2 bases and J by 4 bases, with 7 bases of the junction left unmatched. There are 16 residues in the CDR3. Sequencing input: CD4+ T cells from PBMCs. This rearrangement joins TRBV3-1 to TRBJ2-5; 10 bases match TRBD2. This clonotype was obtained from a human donor with Susac syndrome. The DNA for the CDR3 is TGTGCCAGCAGCCAAAAGGGGAGCGGGAGGGCAGAGACCCAGTACTTC. This gives the protein CASSQKGSGRAETQYF.